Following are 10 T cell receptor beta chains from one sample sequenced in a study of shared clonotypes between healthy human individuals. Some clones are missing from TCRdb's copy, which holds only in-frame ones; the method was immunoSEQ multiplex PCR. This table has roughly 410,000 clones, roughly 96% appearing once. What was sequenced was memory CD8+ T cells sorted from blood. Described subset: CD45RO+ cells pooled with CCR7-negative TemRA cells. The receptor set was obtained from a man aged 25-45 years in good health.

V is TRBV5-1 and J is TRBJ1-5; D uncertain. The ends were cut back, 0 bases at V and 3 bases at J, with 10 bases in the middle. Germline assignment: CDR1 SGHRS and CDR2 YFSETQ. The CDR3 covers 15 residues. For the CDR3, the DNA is TGCGCCAGCAGCTTGGGGTTTGGGGTCAATCAGCCCCAGCATTTT. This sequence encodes CASSLGFGVNQPQHF.

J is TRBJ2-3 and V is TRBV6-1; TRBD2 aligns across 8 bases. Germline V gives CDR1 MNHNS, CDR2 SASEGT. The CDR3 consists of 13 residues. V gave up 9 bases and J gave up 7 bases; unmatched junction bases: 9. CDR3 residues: CARSQGLAYTQYF. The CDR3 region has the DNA TGTGCCAGATCACAAGGACTAGCCTATACGCAGTATTTT.

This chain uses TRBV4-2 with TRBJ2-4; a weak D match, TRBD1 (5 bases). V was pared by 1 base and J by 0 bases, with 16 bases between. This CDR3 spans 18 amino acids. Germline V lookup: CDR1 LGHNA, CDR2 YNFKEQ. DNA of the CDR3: TGTGCCAGCAGCCAAGCACAGGCGGCCGGATTAGCCAAAAACATTCAGTACTTC. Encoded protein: CASSQAQAAGLAKNIQYF.

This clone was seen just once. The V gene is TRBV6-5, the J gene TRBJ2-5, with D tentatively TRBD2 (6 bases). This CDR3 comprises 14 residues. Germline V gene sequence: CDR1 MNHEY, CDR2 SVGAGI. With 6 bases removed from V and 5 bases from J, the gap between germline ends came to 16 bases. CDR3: CASRPGGGVETQYF. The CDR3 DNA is TGTGCCAGCAGGCCCGGTGGCGGGGTCGAGACCCAGTACTTC.

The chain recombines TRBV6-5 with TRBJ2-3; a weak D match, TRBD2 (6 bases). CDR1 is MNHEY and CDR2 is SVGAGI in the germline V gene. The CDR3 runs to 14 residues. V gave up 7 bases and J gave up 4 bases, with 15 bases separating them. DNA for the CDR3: TGTGCCAGCACCTCTAGCGATTTCCCAGATACGCAGTATTTT. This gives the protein CASTSSDFPDTQYF.

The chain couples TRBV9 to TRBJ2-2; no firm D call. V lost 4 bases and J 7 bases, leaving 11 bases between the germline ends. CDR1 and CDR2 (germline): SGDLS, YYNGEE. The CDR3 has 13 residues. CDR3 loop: CASSPSNDGELFF. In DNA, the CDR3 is TGTGCCAGCAGCCCCTCAAATGACGGGGAGCTGTTTTTT.

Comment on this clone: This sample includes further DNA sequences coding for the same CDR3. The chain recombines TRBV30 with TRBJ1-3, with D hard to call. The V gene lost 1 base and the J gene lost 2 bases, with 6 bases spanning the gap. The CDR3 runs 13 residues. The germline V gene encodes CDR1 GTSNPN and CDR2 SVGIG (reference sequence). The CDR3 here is CAWSGTAGNTIYF. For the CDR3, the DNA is TGTGCCTGGAGTGGGACGGCTGGAAACACCATATATTTT. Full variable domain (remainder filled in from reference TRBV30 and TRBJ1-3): SQTIHQWPATLVQPVGSPLSLECTVEGTSNPNLYWYRQAAGRGLQLLFYSVGIGQISSEVPQNLSASRPQDRQFILSSKKLLLSDSGFYLCAWSGTAGNTIYFGEGSWLTVV.

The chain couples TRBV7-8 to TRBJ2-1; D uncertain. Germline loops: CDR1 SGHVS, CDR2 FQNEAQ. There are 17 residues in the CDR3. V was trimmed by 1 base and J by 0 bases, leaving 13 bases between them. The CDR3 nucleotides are TGTGCCAGCAGCTTAGAAGGGTACTCCAGCTCCTACAATGAGCAGTTCTTC. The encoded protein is CASSLEGYSSSYNEQFF.

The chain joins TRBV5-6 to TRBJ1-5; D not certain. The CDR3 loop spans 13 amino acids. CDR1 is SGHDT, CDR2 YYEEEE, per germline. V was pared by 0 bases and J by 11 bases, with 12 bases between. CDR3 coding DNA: TGTGCCAGCAGCTTGGGCGGGGAGAAGACCCAGCATTTT. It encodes CASSLGGEKTQHF. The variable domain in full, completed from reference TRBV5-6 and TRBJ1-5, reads DAGVTQSPTHLIKTRGQQVTLRCSPKSGHDTVSWYQQALGQGPQFIFQYYEEEERQRGNFPDRFSGHQFPNYSSELNVNALLLGDSALYLCASSLGGEKTQHFGDGTRLSIL.

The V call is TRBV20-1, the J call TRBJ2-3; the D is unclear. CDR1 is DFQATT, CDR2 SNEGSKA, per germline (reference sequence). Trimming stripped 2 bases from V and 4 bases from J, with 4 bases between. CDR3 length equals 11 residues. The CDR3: CSARPPDTQYF. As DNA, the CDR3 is TGCAGTGCTAGACCTCCAGATACGCAGTATTTT.